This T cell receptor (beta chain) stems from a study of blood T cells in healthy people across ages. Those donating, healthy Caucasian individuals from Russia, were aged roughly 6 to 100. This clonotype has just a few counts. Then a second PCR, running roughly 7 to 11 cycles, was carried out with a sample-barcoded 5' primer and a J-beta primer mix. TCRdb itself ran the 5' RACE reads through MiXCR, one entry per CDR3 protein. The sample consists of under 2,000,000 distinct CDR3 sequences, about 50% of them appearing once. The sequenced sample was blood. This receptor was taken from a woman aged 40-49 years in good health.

Here the CDR3 reads CSVEGAAPRWNYYEQYF. CDR3 DNA sequence: TGCAGCGTTGAGGGGGCTGCCCCAAGGTGGAACTACTACGAGCAGTACTTC. The gene calls are TRBV29-1 and TRBJ2-7; D possibly corresponds to TRBD1 (6 bases). V lost 3 bases, J lost 3 bases, and 24 bases lay in between. Germline V gene data show CDR1 as SQVTM and CDR2 as ANQGSEA. The CDR3 contains 17 residues.